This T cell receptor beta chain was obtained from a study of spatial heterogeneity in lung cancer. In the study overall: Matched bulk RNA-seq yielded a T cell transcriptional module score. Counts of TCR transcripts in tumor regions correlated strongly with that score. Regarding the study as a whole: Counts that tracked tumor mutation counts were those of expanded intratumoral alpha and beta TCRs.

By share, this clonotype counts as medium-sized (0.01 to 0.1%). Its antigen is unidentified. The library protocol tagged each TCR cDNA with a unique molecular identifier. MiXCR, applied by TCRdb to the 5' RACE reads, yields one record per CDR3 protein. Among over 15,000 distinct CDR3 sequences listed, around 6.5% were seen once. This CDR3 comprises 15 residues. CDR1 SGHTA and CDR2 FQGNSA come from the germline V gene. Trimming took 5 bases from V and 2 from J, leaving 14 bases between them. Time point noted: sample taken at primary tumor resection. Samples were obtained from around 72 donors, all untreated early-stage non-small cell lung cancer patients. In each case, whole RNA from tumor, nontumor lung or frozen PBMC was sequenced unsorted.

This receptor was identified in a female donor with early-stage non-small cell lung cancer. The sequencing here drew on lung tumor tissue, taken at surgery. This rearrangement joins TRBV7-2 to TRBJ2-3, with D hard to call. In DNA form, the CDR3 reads TGTGCCAGCAGCCAAAACCAGGCCAACACAGATACGCAGTATTTT. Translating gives CASSQNQANTDTQYF.